One and the same sample provided the 17 T cell receptor beta chains below, sequenced in a study of shared clonotypes between healthy human individuals. Data came from immunoSEQ multiplex PCR; TCRdb stores just in-frame clones and leaves some out. The data contain some 790,000 clones, approximately 77% of them singletons. The sequenced sample was memory CD4+ T cells sorted from blood. Subset defined: CD45RA-negative fraction. The receptor set was obtained from a woman aged 25 to 45 in good health.

The chain carries TRBV28 and TRBJ1-3, with D hard to call. Germline assignment: CDR1 MDHEN and CDR2 SYDVKM. CDR3 length: 16 amino acids. Deletions cut 2 bases from V and 1 base from J, with 12 bases between. This CDR3 reads CASSLEGPGSGNTIYF. CDR3 DNA sequence: TGTGCCAGCAGTTTAGAGGGTCCTGGATCTGGAAACACCATATATTTT.

This clone turned up a few times. The rearrangement links TRBV28 to TRBJ1-1; no clear D. The germline CDR1 and CDR2 sequences are MDHEN and SYDVKM. V was cut by 5 bases and J by 4 bases, with 14 bases left in between. The CDR3 runs 14 residues. The CDR3 here is CASSRPGLLTEAFF. CDR3 nucleotide sequence: TGTGCCAGCAGTCGACCGGGCCTTCTCACTGAAGCTTTCTTT.

The V gene is TRBV10-2, the J gene TRBJ1-5; D remains unclear. The CDR3 consists of 14 residues. The germline gives CDR1 WSHSY, CDR2 SAAADI. The V end lost 8 bases, the J end lost 0 bases, and 11 bases lay between the germline ends. This CDR3 reads CASCGSSSNQPQHF. DNA of the CDR3: TGCGCCAGCTGCGGCAGTTCTAGCAATCAGCCCCAGCATTTT.

Only a few counts were recorded for this clone. CDR3 sequence (DNA): TGTGCCAGCTCACCGTCCTCTCCTCCAGCCCAGTACTTC. As protein: CASSPSSPPAQYF. The V gene is TRBV18, the J gene TRBJ2-5; D gene unclear. CDR1 KGHSH and CDR2 LQKENI come from the germline V gene. This CDR3 has 13 residues. Trimming pared 3 bases from V and 9 bases from J, leaving 14 bases between.

This chain joins TRBV18 and TRBJ2-2; 8 positions agree with TRBD2. J lost 6 bases, V lost 4 bases, and 7 bases had no gene match. Germline V gene lookup returns CDR1 KGHSH and CDR2 LQKENI. The CDR3 extends over 15 amino acids. Written as DNA, the CDR3 is TGTGCCAGCTCACGCGGGACTAGAGGCGCCGGGGAGCTGTTTTTT. Its translation is CASSRGTRGAGELFF.

The rearrangement uses TRBV18 and TRBJ2-5; D is perhaps TRBD1 (6 bases). V was pared by 5 bases and J by 2 bases, with 12 bases between. CDR1 KGHSH and CDR2 LQKENI come from the germline V gene. The CDR3 runs 14 residues. CDR3 sequence (DNA): TGTGCCAGCTCAACAGGGTTAGGACAAGAGACCCAGTACTTC. Its protein product is CASSTGLGQETQYF.

Comment on this clone: A much larger clone differs by one base, so this may be a read error. Distinct nucleotide sequences in the sample also encode this CDR3. The chain links TRBV5-1 to TRBJ1-3; D might be TRBD1 (5 bases). Trimming removed 4 bases from V and 2 bases from J, with 10 bases in between. Germline CDR1 is SGHRS and CDR2 is YFSETQ. This CDR3 comprises 14 residues. For the CDR3, the DNA is TGCGCCAGCAGCCCCGGGACGACTGGAAACACCATATATTTT. The encoded protein is CASSPGTTGNTIYF.

About this clone itself: Other nucleotide sequences in the sample specify the same CDR3. This chain uses TRBV7-9 with TRBJ2-1, with D perhaps matching TRBD2 (6 bases). Trimming removed 3 bases from V and 5 bases from J, with 8 bases in between. CDR3 size: 13 residues. Germline V CDR1 and CDR2: SEHNR, FQNEAQ (reference sequence). The CDR3, as DNA: TGTGCCAGCAGCTTGTGGGGGGACAATGAGCAGTTCTTC. This translates into CASSLWGDNEQFF.

The chain couples TRBV18 to TRBJ1-1, with 7 bases matching TRBD1. V lost 3 bases, J lost 2 bases, and 9 bases stayed unmatched. The CDR3 contains 16 residues. Germline loops: CDR1 KGHSH, CDR2 LQKENI. DNA of the CDR3: TGTGCCAGCTCACCCGACATCGGGACAGCAAACACTGAAGCTTTCTTT. This sequence encodes CASSPDIGTANTEAFF.

This chain uses TRBV4-2 with TRBJ2-7; 7 bases are shared with TRBD1. This CDR3 has 15 residues. With 4 bases clipped from V and 3 bases from J, the junction kept 9 bases outside the gene matches. Looked up from germline, CDR1 is LGHNA and CDR2 is YNFKEQ. CDR3 sequence reads: CASSRSRDSLYEQYF. The CDR3 region has the DNA TGTGCCAGCAGCCGAAGCCGGGACAGCCTCTACGAGCAGTACTTC.

This clone has only one observation. The V and J genes are TRBV6-6 and TRBJ2-2; D could derive from TRBD1 or TRBD2 (5 bases each). CDR1 MNHNY and CDR2 SVGAGI come from the germline V gene (reference sequence). The CDR3 length is 13 residues. Trimming took 7 bases from V and 6 from J, leaving 12 bases between them. The CDR3 sequence: CASITGPPGELFF. CDR3 coding DNA: TGTGCCAGCATTACGGGACCCCCCGGGGAGCTGTTTTTT.

The gene calls are TRBV30 and TRBJ1-5; no clear D. Germline V gene lookup returns CDR1 GTSNPN and CDR2 SVGIG (reference sequence). V was pared by 2 bases and J by 5 bases, with 10 bases between. The CDR3 runs 13 residues. Here the CDR3 DNA reads TGTGCCTGGAGTTTCGGGGTTGATCAGCCCCAGCATTTT. This codes for CAWSFGVDQPQHF.

This chain uses TRBV14 with TRBJ1-2; D is perhaps TRBD1 (6 bases). This CDR3 comprises 17 residues. CDR1 is SGHDN, CDR2 FVKESK, per germline. Trimming pared 2 bases from V and 4 bases from J, leaving 20 bases between. CDR3 bases: TGTGCCAGCAGCCAATGGCCCCCAGAGGGGGGTGGCTATGGCTACACCTTC. Protein sequence: CASSQWPPEGGGYGYTF.

This clone was counted only a few times. V usage is TRBV11-2 and J usage is TRBJ2-7; no reliable D call. Germline CDR1 reads SGHAT; CDR2 reads FQNNGV. The CDR3 has 12 residues. The V end lost 2 bases, the J end lost 2 bases, and 4 bases lay between the germline ends. In DNA, the CDR3 is TGTGCCAGCAGCTTAAGAACCTACGAGCAGTACTTC. The encoded protein is CASSLRTYEQYF.

This clone appeared a few times. The gene calls are TRBV13 and TRBJ1-5, with 9 bases that match TRBD1. Germline CDR1 reads PRHDT; CDR2 reads FYEKMQ (reference sequence). CDR3 length: 17 amino acids. Trimming cost V 6 bases and J 3 bases; bases outside gene matches: 12. In DNA form, the CDR3 reads TGTGCCAGCAGTTTCACAGGGGGCGCTTGGGCCAATCAGCCCCAGCATTTT. This codes for CASSFTGGAWANQPQHF.

The CDR3 DNA sequence: TGTGCCAGCAGTAGCACCGGGACAGGCATCTACGAGCAGTACTTC. Its translation: CASSSTGTGIYEQYF. The rearrangement links TRBV6-5 to TRBJ2-7, with 8 bases matching TRBD1. The trim removed 5 bases at V and 3 bases at J, leaving 9 bases unmatched. CDR1 MNHEY and CDR2 SVGAGI come from the germline V gene. The CDR3 is made up of 15 amino acids.

V usage is TRBV6-5 and J usage is TRBJ1-2; tentatively, D is TRBD1 (5 bases). The CDR3 has 13 residues. V lost 2 bases and J lost 8, with 12 bases in between. Per the germline V gene, CDR1 is MNHEY and CDR2 is SVGAGI. The CDR3 loop is CASSYGRASGYTF. In DNA form, the CDR3 reads TGTGCCAGCAGTTACGGCAGGGCAAGCGGCTACACCTTC.